Described below is a single T cell receptor (beta chain) sequence and its context. As yet, its antigen is unknown. Specified treatment: oral pan-JAK inhibitor, 5-10 mg twice daily. The data stem from a study of CD8+ T cells in alopecia areata. The CDR3 runs 14 residues. Trimming cost V 4 bases and J 2 bases, with 9 bases left between them. Germline-derived CDR1 and CDR2 are SGHTA and FQGTGA. RNA extraction and reverse transcription yielded cDNA as sequencing template. Only in-frame clones appear in the TCRdb table, and some are missing; sequencing was by immunoSEQ multiplex PCR. The sample has about 300,000 clones, about three fifths seen once. The study, taken as a whole, reports: Clonality exceeded that of normal scalp in lesional scalp, most notably in alopecia totalis/universalis. Tofacitinib did not eliminate many expanded lesional clones from scalp or blood.

The material was CD4+ T cells sorted from blood, obtained at week 24, from a patient treated with tofacitinib. V is TRBV7-3 and J is TRBJ2-1; possible D gene TRBD1, 5 bases. This receptor was identified in a human donor with alopecia areata. The CDR3 is CASSSGIAYNEQFF. The CDR3 region has the DNA TGTGCCAGCAGCTCAGGGATAGCCTACAATGAGCAGTTCTTC.